This T cell receptor beta chain was retrieved from a study of graft-versus-host responses after intestinal transplantation. Study as a whole: Recipients had transplants, and these were multivisceral, liver-intestinal, or isolated intestinal.

CDR3 length: 13 amino acids. V shed 2 bases and J shed 6 bases, with 10 bases lying between them. Germline assignment: CDR1 MNHNY and CDR2 SVGAGI (reference sequence). Repertoires were generated with immunoSEQ multiplex PCR, while TCRdb's copy carries only in-frame clones and drops some. This table has approximately 110,000 clones, around 90% appearing once. Note on this clone: Antigen specificity is unknown.

This specimen consisted of unstimulated CD4+ T cells sorted from spleen or lymph node cells, obtained before transplant. The receptor was isolated from a human donor who was the organ donor for an intestinal transplant. The V and J genes are TRBV6-6 and TRBJ1-2, with D maybe TRBD1 (5 bases). The CDR3 bases are TGTGCCAGCAGTTACCGGGGAGGGGATGGCTACACCTTC. Translating gives CASSYRGGDGYTF.